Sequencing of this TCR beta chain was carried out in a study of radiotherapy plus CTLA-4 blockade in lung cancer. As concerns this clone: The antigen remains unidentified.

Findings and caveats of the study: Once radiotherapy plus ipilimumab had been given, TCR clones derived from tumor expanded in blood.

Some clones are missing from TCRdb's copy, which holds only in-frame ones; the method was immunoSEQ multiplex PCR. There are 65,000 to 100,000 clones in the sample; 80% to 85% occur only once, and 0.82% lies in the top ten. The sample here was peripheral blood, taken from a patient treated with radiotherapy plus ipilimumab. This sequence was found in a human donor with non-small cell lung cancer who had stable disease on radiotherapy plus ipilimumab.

CDR3 sequence: CSVGGGGTEAFF. DNA of the CDR3: TGCAGCGTTGGGGGGGGTGGAACTGAAGCTTTCTTT. The chain joins TRBV29-1 to TRBJ1-1; possible D gene TRBD1, 5 bases. The CDR3 extends over 12 amino acids. Trimming took 4 bases from V and 5 from J, leaving 11 bases between them. Germline CDR1 SQVTM, CDR2 ANQGSEA.